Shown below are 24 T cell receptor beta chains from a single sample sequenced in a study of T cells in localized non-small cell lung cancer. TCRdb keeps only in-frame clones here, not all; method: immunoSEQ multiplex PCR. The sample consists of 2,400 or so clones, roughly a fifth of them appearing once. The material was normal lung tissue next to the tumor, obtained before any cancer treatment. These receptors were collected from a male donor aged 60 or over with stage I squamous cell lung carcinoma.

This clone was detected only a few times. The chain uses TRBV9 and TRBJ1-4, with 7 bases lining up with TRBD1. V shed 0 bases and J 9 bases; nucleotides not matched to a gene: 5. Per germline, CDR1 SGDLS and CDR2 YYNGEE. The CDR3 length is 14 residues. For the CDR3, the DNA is TGTGCCAGCAGCGTAGGGACGGACAGGCAAAAACTGTTTTTT. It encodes CASSVGTDRQKLFF.

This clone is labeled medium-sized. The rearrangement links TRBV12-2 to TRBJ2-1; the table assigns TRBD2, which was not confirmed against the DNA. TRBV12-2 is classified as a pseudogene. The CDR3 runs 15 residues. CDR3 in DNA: TGTGCCACCGAGCGGGGGGAAAGGTCCTACAATGAGCAGTTCTTC. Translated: CATERGERSYNEQFF.

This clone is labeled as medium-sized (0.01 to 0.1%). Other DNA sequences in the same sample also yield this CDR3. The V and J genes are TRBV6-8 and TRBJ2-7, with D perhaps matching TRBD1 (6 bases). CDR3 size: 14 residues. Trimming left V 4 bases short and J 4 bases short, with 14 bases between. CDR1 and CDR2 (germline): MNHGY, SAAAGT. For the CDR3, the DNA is TGTGCCAGCAGTTTAGACAGGTTCCCTTACGAGCAGTACTTC. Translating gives CASSLDRFPYEQYF.

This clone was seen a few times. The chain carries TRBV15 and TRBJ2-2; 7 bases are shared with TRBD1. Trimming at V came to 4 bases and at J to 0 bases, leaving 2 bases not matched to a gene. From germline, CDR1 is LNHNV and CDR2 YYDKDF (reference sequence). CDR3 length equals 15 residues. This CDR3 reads CATSMDRTNTGELFF. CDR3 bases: TGTGCCACCAGCATGGACAGGACGAACACCGGGGAGCTGTTTTTT.

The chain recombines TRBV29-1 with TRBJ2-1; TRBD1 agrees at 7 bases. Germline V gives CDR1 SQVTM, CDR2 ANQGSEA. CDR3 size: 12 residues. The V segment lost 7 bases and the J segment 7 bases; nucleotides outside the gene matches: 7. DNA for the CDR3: TGCAGCGCCTCGACAGGGAAGAATGAGCAGTTCTTC. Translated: CSASTGKNEQFF.

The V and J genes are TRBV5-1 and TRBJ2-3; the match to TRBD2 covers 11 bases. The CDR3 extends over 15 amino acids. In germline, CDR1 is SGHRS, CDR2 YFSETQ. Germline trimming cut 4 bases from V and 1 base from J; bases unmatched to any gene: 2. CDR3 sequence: CASSLGLAGTDTQYF. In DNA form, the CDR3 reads TGCGCCAGCAGCCTGGGACTAGCGGGCACAGATACGCAGTATTTT.

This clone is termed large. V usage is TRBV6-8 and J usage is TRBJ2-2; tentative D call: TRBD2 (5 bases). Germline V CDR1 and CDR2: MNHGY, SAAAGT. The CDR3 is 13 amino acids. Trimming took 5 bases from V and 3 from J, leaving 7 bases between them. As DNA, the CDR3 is TGTGCCAGCAGTGAGAGGGACACCGGGGAGCTGTTTTTT. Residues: CASSERDTGELFF.

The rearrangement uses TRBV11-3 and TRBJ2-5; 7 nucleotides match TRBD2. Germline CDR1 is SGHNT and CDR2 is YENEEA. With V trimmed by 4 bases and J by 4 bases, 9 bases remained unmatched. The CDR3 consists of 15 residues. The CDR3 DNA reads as TGTGCCAGCAGCTCCCAGGGCGGGGGAGTAGAGACCCAGTACTTC. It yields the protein CASSSQGGGVETQYF.

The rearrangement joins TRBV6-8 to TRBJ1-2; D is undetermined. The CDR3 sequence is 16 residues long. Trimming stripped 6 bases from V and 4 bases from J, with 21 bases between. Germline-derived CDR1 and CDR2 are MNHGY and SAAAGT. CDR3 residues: CASSDEYRLLFYGYTF. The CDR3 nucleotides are TGTGCCAGCAGCGACGAATACAGACTTCTATTCTATGGCTACACCTTC.

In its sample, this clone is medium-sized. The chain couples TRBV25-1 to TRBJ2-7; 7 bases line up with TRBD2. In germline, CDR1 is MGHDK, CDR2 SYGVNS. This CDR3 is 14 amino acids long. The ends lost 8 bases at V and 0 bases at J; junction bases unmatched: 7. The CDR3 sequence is CASARDYSSYEQYF. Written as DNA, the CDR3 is TGTGCCAGCGCCCGGGACTACAGCTCCTACGAGCAGTACTTC.

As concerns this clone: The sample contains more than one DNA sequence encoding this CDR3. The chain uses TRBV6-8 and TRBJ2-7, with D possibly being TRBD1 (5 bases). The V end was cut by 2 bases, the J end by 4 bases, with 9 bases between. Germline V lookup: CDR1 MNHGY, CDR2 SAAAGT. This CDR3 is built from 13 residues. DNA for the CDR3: TGTGCCAGCAGTTACGGCAGGGCGTACGAGCAGTACTTC. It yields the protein CASSYGRAYEQYF.

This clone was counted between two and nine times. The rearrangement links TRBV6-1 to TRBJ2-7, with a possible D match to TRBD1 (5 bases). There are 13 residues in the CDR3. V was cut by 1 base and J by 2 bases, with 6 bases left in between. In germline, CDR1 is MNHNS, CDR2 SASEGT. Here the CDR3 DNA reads TGTGCCAGCAGTGAAGTAGGGGCCTACGAGCAGTACTTC. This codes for CASSEVGAYEQYF.

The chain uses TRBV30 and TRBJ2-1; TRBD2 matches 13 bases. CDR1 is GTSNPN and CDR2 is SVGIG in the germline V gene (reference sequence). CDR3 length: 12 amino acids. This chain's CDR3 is CAGLAGTNEQFF. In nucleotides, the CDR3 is TGTGCGGGACTAGCGGGAACTAATGAGCAGTTCTTC.

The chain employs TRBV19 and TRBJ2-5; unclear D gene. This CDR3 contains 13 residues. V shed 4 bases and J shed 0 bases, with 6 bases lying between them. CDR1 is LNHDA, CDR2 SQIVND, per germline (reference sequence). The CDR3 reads CASSSIHQETQYF. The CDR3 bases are TGTGCCAGTAGTAGCATTCACCAAGAGACCCAGTACTTC.

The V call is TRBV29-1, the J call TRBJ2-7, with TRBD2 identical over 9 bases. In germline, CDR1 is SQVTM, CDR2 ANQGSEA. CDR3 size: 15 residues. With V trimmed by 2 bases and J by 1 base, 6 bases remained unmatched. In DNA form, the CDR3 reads TGCAGCGTTGAACTAGATAGCGGGAGTTCCTACGAGCAGTACTTC. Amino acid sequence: CSVELDSGSSYEQYF.

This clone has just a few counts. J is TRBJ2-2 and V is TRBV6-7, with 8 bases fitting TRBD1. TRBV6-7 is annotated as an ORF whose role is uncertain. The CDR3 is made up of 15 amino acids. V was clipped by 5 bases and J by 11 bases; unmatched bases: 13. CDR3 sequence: CASSEGQGAAVELFF. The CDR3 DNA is TGTGCCAGCAGTGAAGGTCAGGGGGCGGCGGTCGAGCTGTTTTTT.

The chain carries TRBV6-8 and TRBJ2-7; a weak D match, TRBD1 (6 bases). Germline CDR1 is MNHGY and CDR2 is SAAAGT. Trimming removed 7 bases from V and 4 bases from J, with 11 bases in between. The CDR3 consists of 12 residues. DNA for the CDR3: TGTGCCAGCAATCTACAGGGTTACGAGCAGTACTTC. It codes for CASNLQGYEQYF.

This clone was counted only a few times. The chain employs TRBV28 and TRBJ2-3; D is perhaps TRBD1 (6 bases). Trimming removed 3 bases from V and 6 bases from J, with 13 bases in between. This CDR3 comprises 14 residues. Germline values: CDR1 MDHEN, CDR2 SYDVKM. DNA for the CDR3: TGTGCCAGCAGTTTTTTACAGGGTCACGATACGCAGTATTTT. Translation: CASSFLQGHDTQYF.

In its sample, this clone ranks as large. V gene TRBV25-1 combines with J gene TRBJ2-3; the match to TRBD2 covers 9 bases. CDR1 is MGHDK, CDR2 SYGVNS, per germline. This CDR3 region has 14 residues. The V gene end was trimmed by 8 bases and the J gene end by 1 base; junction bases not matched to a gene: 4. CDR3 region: CASAPSGGTDTQYF. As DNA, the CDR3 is TGTGCCAGCGCGCCTAGCGGGGGCACAGATACGCAGTATTTT.

CDR3 in DNA: TGTGCCAGCAGCCCTCGACTAGCGGGAGTGGGTGGGGAGCTGTTTTTT. It translates to CASSPRLAGVGGELFF. The chain employs TRBV11-3 and TRBJ2-2; the match to TRBD2 covers 12 bases. The J segment lost 8 bases and the V segment lost 5 bases, leaving 9 bases of the junction unmatched. Germline-derived CDR1 and CDR2 are SGHNT and YENEEA. The CDR3 runs 16 residues.

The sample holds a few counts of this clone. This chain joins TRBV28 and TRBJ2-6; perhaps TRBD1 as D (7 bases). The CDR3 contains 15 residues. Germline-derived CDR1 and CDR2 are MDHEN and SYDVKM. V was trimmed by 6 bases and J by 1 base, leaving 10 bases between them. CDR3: CASSSGGSGANVLTF. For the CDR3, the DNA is TGTGCCAGCAGCTCAGGGGGGTCTGGGGCCAACGTCCTGACTTTC.

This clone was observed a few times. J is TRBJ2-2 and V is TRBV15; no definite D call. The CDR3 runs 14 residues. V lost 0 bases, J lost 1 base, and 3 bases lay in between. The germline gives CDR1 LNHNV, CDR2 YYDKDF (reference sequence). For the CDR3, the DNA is TGTGCCACCAGCAGAGAGAGGAACACCGGGGAGCTGTTTTTT. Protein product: CATSRERNTGELFF.

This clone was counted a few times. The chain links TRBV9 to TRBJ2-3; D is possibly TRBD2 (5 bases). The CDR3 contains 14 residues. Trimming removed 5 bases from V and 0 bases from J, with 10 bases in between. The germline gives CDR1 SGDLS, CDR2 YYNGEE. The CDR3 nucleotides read TGTGCCAGCAGAGCGGAACAAAGCACAGATACGCAGTATTTT. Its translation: CASRAEQSTDTQYF.

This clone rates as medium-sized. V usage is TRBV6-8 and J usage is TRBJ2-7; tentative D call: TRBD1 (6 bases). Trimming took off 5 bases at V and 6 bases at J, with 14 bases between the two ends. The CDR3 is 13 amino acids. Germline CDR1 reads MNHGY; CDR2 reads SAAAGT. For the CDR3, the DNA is TGTGCCAGCAGTACAGGGCCCTGGGCCGAGCAGTACTTC. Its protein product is CASSTGPWAEQYF.